A selection of T cell receptor beta chains follows, all from one sample in a study of OX40 agonist ivuxolimab in advanced cancers. The repertoire was sequenced with immunoSEQ multiplex PCR; TCRdb's copy has only in-frame clones and lacks some. The sample has about 72,000 clones, just under 90% seen once. The specimen was CD4+ or CD8+ T cells sorted from blood, collected in a trial of the OX40 agonist ivuxolimab. Source of these receptors: an adult with an advanced solid tumor such as melanoma, head and neck, liver or kidney cancer. CDR3s leave out the opening cysteine and the closing phenylalanine or tryptophan. For some rows the clone size is stated as once, few or many, or as a class when expanded; others skip it.

TRBV7-2 few ASSLVQGGTEAF
TRBV4-2 - ASSQDPAPRGNTIY
TRBV27 - ASSAWGTSGNTIY
TRBV5-1 - ASSLEASGSTDTQY
TRBV6-5 once ASSPGGGNTIY
TRBV15 - ATSTSTPVSNQPQH
TRBV7-6 - ASSLMVPDPGGTEAF
TRBV5-6 - ASSPNRGSLYYEQY
TRBV6-1 once ASRIGPSGANVLT
TRBV14 once ASSQDTLDTEAF
TRBV15 - ATSRGGTDYGYT
TRBV28 few ASSPSGANYGYT
TRBV30 - AWSVWTSGRRNEQF
TRBV7-9 - ASSHAGQGSYEQY
TRBV2 few ASNIRGPQH
TRBV29-1 once SVASATGYT
TRBV10-2 few ASSGTNYGYT
TRBV5-4 - ASSTWTSHLNEQF
TRBV2 - ASSAQGVGNEQF
TRBV10-3 - AISGTRTGGN
TRBV30 - AWSGAGRSANTEAF
TRBV10-1 - ASSETDSYGYT
TRBV30 - AWSRDTGASTGELF
TRBV7-2 medium-sized ASSREWQAAGYT
TRBV11-3 - ASSSDRGGTGELF
TRBV6-1 - ASKSSVGNYGYT
TRBV10-1 - ASSESDTSPDRRGSSYEQY
TRBV6-1 - ASRYRGRDYGYT
TRBV19 - ASTHSRSYT
TRBV5-1 - ASSLEGNSNQPQH
TRBV7-2 - ASSLGLMNWNEQY
TRBV5-4 - ASTLGGQGGANVLT
TRBV19 - ATMGAGASTDTQY
TRBV7-9 - ASSLGQGRATNEKLF
TRBV6-1 - ASSEAYRAINEKLF
TRBV28 - ASSFSGRANTGELF
TRBV30 - AWSRGTFSPLH
TRBV6-6 few ASSGWQDLNTEAF
TRBV6-5 - ASSYSQGVGTQY